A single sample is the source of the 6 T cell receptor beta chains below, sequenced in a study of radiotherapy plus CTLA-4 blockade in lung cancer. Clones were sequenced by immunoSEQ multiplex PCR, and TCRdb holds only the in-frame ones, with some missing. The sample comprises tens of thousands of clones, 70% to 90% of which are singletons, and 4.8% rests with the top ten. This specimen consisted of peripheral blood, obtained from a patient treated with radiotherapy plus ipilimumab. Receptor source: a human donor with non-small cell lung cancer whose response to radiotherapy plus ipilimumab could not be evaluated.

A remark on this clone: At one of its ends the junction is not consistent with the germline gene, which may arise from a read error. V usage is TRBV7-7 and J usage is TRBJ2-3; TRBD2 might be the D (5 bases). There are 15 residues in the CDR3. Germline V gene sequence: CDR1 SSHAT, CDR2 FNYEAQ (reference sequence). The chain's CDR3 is CASSFADRSGDTQYF. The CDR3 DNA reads TGTGCTAGCAGCTTCGCCGACCGGAGCGGAGATACGCAGTATTTT.

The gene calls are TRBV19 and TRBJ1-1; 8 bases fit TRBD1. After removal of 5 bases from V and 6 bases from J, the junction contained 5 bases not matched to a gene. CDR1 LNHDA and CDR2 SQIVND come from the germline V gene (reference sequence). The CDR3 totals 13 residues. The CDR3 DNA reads TGTGCCAGTAGTCCAGACAGGGGTCCTGAAGCTTTCTTT. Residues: CASSPDRGPEAFF.

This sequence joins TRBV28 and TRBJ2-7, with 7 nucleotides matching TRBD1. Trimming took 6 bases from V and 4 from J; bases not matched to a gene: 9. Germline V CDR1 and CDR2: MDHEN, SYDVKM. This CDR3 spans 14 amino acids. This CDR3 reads CASRLAGGRYEQYF. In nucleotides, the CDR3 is TGTGCCAGCAGGTTAGCAGGGGGTCGGTACGAGCAGTACTTC.

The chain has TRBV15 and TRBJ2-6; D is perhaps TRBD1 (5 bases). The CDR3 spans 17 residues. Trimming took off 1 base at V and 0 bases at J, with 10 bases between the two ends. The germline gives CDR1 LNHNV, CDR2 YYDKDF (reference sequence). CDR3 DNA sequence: TGTGCCACCAGCAGAGGCGACAGATACTCTGGGGCCAACGTCCTGACTTTC. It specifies CATSRGDRYSGANVLTF.

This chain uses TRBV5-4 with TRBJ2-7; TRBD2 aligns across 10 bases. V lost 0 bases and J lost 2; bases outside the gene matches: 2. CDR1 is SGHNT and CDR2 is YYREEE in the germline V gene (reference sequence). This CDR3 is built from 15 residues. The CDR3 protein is CASSLEAGGPYEQYF. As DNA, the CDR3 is TGTGCCAGCAGCTTGGAAGCGGGAGGGCCCTACGAGCAGTACTTC.

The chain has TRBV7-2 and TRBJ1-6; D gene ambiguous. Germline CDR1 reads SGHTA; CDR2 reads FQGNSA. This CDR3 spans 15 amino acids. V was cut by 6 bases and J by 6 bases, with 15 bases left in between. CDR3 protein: CASRIGREVNSPLHF. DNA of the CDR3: TGTGCCAGCAGAATAGGGCGGGAAGTTAATTCACCCCTCCACTTT.